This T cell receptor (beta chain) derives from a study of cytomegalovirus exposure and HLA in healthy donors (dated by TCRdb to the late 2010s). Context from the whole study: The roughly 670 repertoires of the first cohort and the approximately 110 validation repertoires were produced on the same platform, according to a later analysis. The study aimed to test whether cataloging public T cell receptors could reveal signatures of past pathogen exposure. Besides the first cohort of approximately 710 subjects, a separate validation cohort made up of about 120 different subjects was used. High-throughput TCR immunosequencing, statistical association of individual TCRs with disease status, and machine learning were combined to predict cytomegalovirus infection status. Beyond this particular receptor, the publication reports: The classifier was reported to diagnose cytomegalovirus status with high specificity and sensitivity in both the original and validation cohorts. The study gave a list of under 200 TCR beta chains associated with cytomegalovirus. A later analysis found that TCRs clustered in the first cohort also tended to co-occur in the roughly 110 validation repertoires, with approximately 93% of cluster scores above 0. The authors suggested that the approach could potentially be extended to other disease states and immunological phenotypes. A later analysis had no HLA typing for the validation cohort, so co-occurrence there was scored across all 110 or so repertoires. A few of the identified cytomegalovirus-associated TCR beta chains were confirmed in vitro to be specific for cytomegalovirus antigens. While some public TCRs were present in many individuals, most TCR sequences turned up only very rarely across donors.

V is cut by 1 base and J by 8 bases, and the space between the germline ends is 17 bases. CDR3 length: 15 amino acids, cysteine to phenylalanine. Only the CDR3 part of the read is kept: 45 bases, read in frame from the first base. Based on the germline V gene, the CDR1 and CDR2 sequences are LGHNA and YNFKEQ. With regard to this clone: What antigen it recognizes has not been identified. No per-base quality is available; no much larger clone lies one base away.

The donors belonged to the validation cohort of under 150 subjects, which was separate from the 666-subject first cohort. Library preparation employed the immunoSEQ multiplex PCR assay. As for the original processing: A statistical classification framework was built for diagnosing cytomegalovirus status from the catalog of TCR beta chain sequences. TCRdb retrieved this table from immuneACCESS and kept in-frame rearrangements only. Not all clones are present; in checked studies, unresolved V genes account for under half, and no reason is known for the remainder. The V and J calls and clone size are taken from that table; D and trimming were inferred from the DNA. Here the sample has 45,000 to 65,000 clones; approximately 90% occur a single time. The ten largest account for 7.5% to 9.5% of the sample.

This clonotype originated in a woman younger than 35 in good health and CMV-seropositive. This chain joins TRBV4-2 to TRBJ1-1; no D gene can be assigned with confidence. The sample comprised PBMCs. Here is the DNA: TGTGCCAGCAGCCAAGCCCAAATGGGGAGGAGCGAAGCTTTCTTT. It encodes CASSQAQMGRSEAFF.